These 9 T cell receptor beta chains were sequenced from one sample in a study of blood T cell repertoires in COVID-19. The table came from immunoSEQ multiplex PCR; TCRdb's copy has only in-frame clones and leaves some out. The profile shows around 160,000 clones, just over 85% of them singletons. The sequencing sample was made of peripheral blood. The receptors were sampled from a man between 60 and 75 years old with acute or convalescent COVID-19.

The chain joins TRBV5-1 to TRBJ2-7; 14 bases map to TRBD2. Germline-derived CDR1 and CDR2 are SGHRS and YFSETQ. V dropped 4 bases and J dropped 7; count of bases not matched to a gene: 7. The CDR3 runs 15 residues. CDR3 sequence reads: CASSTGTSGSWEQYF. CDR3 DNA: TGCGCCAGCAGCACCGGGACTAGCGGGAGTTGGGAGCAGTACTTC.

V and J are TRBV11-2 and TRBJ2-1; 9 nucleotides match TRBD2. The V gene end was trimmed by 5 bases and the J gene end by 7 bases; junction bases not matched to a gene: 12. Germline CDR1 is SGHAT and CDR2 is FQNNGV. This CDR3 is 16 amino acids long. CDR3 nucleotide sequence: TGTGCCAGCAGCCCAAGTAGGGCGGGAGGGCTGAATGAGCAGTTCTTC. Its translation: CASSPSRAGGLNEQFF.

V is TRBV5-3 and J is TRBJ1-2; no firm D call. TRBV5-3 is assigned to the ORF class and has an uncertain function. With 3 bases removed from V and 6 bases from J, the gap between germline ends came to 18 bases. This CDR3 region has 15 residues. CDR3 nucleotides: TGTGCCAGAAGCTATATCGGCAGCGTGTCGGATGGCTACACCTTC. Translated: CARSYIGSVSDGYTF.

The genes are TRBV6-5 and TRBJ1-5, with no clear D. From germline, CDR1 is MNHEY and CDR2 SVGAGI. The ends were cut back, 6 bases at V and 4 bases at J, with 10 bases in the middle. The CDR3 has 13 residues. CDR3 region: CASSPTMNQPQHF. CDR3 bases: TGTGCCAGCAGCCCAACTATGAATCAGCCCCAGCATTTT.

The gene calls are TRBV6-5 and TRBJ1-1; TRBD1 is a possible D gene (6 bases). V dropped 6 bases and J dropped 5 bases, with 10 bases sitting between them. Germline CDR1 is MNHEY and CDR2 is SVGAGI. The CDR3 spans 12 residues. The CDR3 DNA follows: TGTGCCAGCAGGGACAGTCAGACTGAAGCTTTCTTT. Amino acid sequence: CASRDSQTEAFF.

The rearrangement uses TRBV5-1 and TRBJ2-5; 8 nucleotides agree with TRBD1. This CDR3 has 13 amino acids. Looked up from germline, CDR1 is SGHRS and CDR2 is YFSETQ. The V gene end was trimmed by 4 bases and the J gene end by 5 bases; junction bases not matched to a gene: 4. The CDR3 loop is CASSIGQGETQYF. The DNA of the CDR3 is TGCGCCAGCAGCATCGGACAGGGTGAGACCCAGTACTTC. Supplemented by reference TRBV5-1 and TRBJ2-5, the full variable domain reads KAGVTQTPRYLIKTRGQQVTLSCSPISGHRSVSWYQQTPGQGLQFLFEYFSETQRNKGNFPGRFSGRQFSNSRSEMNVSTLELGDSALYLCASSIGQGETQYFGPGTRLLVL.

The rearrangement joins TRBV28 to TRBJ2-7; 7 bases agree with TRBD1. CDR1 and CDR2 (germline): MDHEN, SYDVKM. This CDR3 is 14 amino acids long. V gave up 5 bases and J gave up 3 bases; unmatched junction bases: 7. The CDR3 region is CASSAGGNLYEQYF. DNA for the CDR3: TGTGCCAGCAGTGCAGGGGGAAATCTCTACGAGCAGTACTTC. The full variable domain, completed using reference TRBV28 and TRBJ2-7, is DVKVTQSSRYLVKRTGEKVFLECVQDMDHENMFWYRQDPGLGLRLIYFSYDVKMKEKGDIPEGYSVSREKKERFSLILESASTNQTSMYLCASSAGGNLYEQYFGPGTRLTVT.

The chain recombines TRBV9 with TRBJ2-1, with 12 bases lining up with TRBD2. CDR3 length: 15 amino acids. J gave up 10 bases and V 4 bases, and 9 bases lay outside the gene matches. CDR1 SGDLS and CDR2 YYNGEE come from the germline V gene. CDR3 in amino acids: CASSSRLAGDREQFF. For the CDR3, the DNA is TGTGCCAGCAGCTCGCGACTAGCGGGAGATAGGGAGCAGTTCTTC. The variable domain in full, with the rest retrieved from reference TRBV9 and TRBJ2-1, is DSGVTQTPKHLITATGQRVTLRCSPRSGDLSVYWYQQSLDQGLQFLIQYYNGEERAKGNILERFSAQQFPDLHSELNLSSLELGDSALYFCASSSRLAGDREQFFGPGTRLTVL.

This chain joins TRBV6-5 and TRBJ2-2; D possibly corresponds to TRBD1 (6 bases). The germline V gene encodes CDR1 MNHEY and CDR2 SVGAGI. This CDR3 is 15 amino acids long. V lost 0 bases and J 6 bases, leaving 11 bases between the germline ends. The CDR3 region has the DNA TGTGCCAGCAGTTACTCGCCAGGGGCGGCCGGGGAGCTGTTTTTT. Residues: CASSYSPGAAGELFF.